This TCR beta chain originates from a study of T-cell reconstitution after alpha-beta-depleted transplantation in children. The study, taken as a whole, reports: Alpha-beta T cells present about two months after transplant were reported to originate from several hundred expanded graft clones. Surviving recipient cells, namely T cells and thymic progenitors, were the source of high day-60 TCRbeta diversity in some patients.

The germline V gene encodes CDR1 SGHDT and CDR2 YYEEEE. V lost 0 bases, J lost 4 bases, and 9 bases stayed unmatched. The CDR3 runs to 18 residues. A note on this clonotype: The antigen is undetermined.

Unique molecular identifiers featured in how the TCRbeta library was prepared. In TCRdb, the PCR reads were re-called with MiXCR into one record per CDR3 protein. The sample lists about 200,000 distinct CDR3 sequences, around 5.9% seen once, with under 5% in the top ten. The sample was PBMCs, taken before TCRalphabeta/CD19-depleted stem cell transplant. V usage is TRBV5-6 and J usage is TRBJ2-2; 10 bases map to TRBD2. This sequence originates from a girl under two years old with combined immunodeficiency, due to receive a stem cell transplant. The CDR3 loop is CASSLEGLAGDITGELFF. The CDR3 nucleotides are TGTGCCAGCAGCTTGGAGGGGCTAGCGGGAGATATCACCGGGGAGCTGTTTTTT.